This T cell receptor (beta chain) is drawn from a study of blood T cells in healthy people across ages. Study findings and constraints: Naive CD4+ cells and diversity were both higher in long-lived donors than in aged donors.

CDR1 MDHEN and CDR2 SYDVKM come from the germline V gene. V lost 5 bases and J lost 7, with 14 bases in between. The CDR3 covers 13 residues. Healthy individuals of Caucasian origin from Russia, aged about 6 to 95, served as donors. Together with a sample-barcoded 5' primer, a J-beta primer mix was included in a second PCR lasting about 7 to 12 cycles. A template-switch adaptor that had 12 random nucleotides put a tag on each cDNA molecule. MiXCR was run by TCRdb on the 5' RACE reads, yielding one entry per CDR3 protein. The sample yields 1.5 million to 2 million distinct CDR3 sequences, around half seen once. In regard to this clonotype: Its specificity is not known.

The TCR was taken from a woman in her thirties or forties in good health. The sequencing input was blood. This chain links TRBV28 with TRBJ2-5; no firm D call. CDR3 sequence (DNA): TGTGCCAGCAGTGCAAGGGTTCGCGGGACCCAGTACTTC. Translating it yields CASSARVRGTQYF.